Here is one T cell receptor beta chain with its context. Authors' data handling: Reference gene primer amplification in the assay estimated nucleated cell counts. Sequencing used immunoSEQ multiplex PCR; TCRdb keeps in-frame clones, though not all of them. V, J and clone size are those of that table, while D and trimming were read from the DNA. The sample contains about 90,000 clones, 85% of which appear only once. This entry comes from a study of blood T cell repertoires in COVID-19. From germline, CDR1 is MNHEY and CDR2 SVGAGI. This CDR3 region has 16 residues. The V end lost 2 bases, the J end lost 8 bases, and 22 bases lay between the germline ends.

Specimen: peripheral blood. The receptor's source is a woman in her sixties or seventies with active or convalescent COVID-19. V is TRBV6-5 and J is TRBJ2-7; D is perhaps TRBD2 (5 bases). The CDR3 spells CASSYQRPRQAGKQYF. CDR3 DNA sequence: TGTGCCAGCAGTTACCAGCGGCCCCGGCAGGCAGGCAAGCAGTACTTC.